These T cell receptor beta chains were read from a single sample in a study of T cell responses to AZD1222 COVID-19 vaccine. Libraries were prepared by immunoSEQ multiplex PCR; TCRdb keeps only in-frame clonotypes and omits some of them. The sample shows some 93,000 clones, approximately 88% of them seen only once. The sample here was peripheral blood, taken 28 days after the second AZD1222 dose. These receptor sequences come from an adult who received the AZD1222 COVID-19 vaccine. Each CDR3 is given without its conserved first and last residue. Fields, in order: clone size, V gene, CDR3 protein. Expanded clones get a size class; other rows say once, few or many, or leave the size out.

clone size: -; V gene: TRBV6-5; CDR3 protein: ASSVGRGETQY
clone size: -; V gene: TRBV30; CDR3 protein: AWSVNIENTEAF
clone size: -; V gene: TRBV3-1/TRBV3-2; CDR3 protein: ASSQDRSGGYT
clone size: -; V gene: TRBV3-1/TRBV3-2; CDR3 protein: ASSQGNYGYT
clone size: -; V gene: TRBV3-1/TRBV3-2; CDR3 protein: ASSQVNPGRPGYT
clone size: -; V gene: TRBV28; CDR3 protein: ASSAPSGTVLRGYT
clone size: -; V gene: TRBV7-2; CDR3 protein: ASSLRTAYEQY
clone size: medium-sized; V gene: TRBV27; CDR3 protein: ASATGTGTNTQY
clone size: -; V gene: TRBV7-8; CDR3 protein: ASSSGQTYGYT
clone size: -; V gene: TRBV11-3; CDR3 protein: ASSLDSGGPGY
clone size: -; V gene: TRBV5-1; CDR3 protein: ASSTDGPGAGGNTIY
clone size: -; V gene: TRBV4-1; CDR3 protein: ASSQALRTDTQY
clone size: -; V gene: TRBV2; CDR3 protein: ASSPTGPRSETQY
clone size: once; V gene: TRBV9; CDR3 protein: ASSVGSGRDHNEQF
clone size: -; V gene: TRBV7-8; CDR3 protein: ASRRTGTRTGELF
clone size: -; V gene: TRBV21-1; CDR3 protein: ASSNPPGPRNSAF
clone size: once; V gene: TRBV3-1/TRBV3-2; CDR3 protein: ASSQAMRGGGTEAF
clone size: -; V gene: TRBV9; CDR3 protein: ASSVTAVNTGELF
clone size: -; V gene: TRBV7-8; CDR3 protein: ASSLSEGAKLF
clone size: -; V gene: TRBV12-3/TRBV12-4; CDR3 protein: ASSLPRRNEQF
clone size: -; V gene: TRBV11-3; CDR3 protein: ASSPQGFADTQY
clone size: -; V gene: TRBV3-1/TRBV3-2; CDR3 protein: ASSQGSEATEAF
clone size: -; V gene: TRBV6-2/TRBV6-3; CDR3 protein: ASSYLASGNNEQF
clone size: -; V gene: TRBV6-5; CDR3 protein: ASSESPGGNQPQH
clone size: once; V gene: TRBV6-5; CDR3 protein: ASRDRVGGYT
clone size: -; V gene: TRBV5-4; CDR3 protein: ASSFRGSEQY
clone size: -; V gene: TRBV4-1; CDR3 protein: ASSQDRELNEQY
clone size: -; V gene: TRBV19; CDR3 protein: ASSRQGSSFGYT
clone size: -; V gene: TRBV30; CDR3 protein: AWKGDYSNQPQH